This T cell receptor beta chain was found in a study of T cell responses to AZD1222 COVID-19 vaccine. With regard to this clone: Its antigen is unknown.

Researchers grouped second doses given at about 4 or about 12 weeks into one pool. Germline V gives CDR1 SGHTS, CDR2 YDEGEE. There are 16 residues in the CDR3. The V end lost 2 bases, the J end lost 0 bases, and 12 bases lay between the germline ends. Findings of the study overall: Baseline serostatus was positive in only six AZD1222 recipients. White British people made up most donors, females outnumbered males, and clonal diversity was possibly underestimated. Nearly half of the spike-specific TCRs reportedly recognize variant regions that carry no mutations.

Sequencing was performed with immunoSEQ multiplex PCR; in TCRdb, only in-frame clones are kept and a portion is missing. This table has some 110,000 clones, roughly 86% appearing once. The V gene is TRBV5-8, the J gene TRBJ2-4; D is ambiguous. The sample here was peripheral blood, taken 28 days after the second AZD1222 dose. The TCR originated in an adult who received the AZD1222 COVID-19 vaccine. The CDR3 spells CASSLRVSLAKNIQYF. The CDR3 nucleotides are TGTGCCAGCAGCTTAAGGGTGTCCCTAGCCAAAAACATTCAGTACTTC.